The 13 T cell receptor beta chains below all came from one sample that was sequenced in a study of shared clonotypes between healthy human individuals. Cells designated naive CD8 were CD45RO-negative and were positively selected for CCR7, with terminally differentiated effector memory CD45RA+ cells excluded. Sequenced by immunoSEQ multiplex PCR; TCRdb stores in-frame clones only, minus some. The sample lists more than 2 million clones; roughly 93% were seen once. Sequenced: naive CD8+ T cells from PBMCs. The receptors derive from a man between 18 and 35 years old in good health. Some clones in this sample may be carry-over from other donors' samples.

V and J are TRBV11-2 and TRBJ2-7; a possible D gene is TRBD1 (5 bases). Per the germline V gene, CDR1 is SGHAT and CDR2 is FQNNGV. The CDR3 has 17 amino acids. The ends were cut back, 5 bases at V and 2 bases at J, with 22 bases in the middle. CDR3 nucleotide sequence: TGTGCCAGCAGCCAAGGCGGTAGGGGATGGCTTACCTACGAGCAGTACTTC. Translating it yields CASSQGGRGWLTYEQYF.

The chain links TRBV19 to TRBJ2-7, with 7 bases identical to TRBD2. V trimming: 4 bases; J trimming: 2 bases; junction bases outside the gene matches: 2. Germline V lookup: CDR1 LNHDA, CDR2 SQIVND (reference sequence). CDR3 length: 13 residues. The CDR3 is CASSTTSAYEQYF. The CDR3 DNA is TGTGCCAGTAGTACTACTAGCGCCTACGAGCAGTACTTC. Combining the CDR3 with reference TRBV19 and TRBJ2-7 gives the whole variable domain DGGITQSPKYLFRKEGQNVTLSCEQNLNHDAMYWYRQDPGQGLRLIYYSQIVNDFQKGDIAEGYSVSREKKESFPLTVTSAQKNPTAFYLCASSTTSAYEQYFGPGTRLTVT.

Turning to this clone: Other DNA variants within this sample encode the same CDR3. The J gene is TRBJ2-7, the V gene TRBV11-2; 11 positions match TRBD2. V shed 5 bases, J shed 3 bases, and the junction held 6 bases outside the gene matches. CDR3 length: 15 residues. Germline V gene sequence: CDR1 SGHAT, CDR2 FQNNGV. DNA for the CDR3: TGTGCCAGCAGCCCAGGACTAGCGGGCCTCTACGAGCAGTACTTC. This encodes CASSPGLAGLYEQYF.

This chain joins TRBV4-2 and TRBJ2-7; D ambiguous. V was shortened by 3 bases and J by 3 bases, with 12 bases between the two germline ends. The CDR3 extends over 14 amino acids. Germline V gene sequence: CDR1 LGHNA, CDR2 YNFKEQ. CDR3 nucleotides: TGTGCCAGCAGCCACCGAGACTCGATCTACGAGCAGTACTTC. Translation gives CASSHRDSIYEQYF.

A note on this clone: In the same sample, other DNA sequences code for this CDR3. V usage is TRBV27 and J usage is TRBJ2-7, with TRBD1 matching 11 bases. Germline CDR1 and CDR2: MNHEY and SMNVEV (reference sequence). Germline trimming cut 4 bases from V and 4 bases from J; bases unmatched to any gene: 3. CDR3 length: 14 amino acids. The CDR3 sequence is CASSWTGGGYEQYF. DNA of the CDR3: TGTGCCAGCAGTTGGACAGGGGGCGGTTACGAGCAGTACTTC.

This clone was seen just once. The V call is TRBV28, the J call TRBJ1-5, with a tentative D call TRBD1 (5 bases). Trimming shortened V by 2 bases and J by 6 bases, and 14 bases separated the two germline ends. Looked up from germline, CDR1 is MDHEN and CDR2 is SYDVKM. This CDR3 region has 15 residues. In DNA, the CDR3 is TGTGCCAGCAGTTTAAACGTCATCAGGGCTCAGCCCCAGCATTTT. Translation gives CASSLNVIRAQPQHF. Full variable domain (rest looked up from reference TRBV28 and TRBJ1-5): DVKVTQSSRYLVKRTGEKVFLECVQDMDHENMFWYRQDPGLGLRLIYFSYDVKMKEKGDIPEGYSVSREKKERFSLILESASTNQTSMYLCASSLNVIRAQPQHFGDGTRLSIL.

CDR3 amino acids: CASKASTDTQYF. In nucleotides, the CDR3 is TGCGCCAGCAAGGCTAGCACAGATACGCAGTATTTT. The chain couples TRBV5-1 to TRBJ2-3, with D hard to call. V shed 6 bases and J shed 0 bases, with 5 bases lying between them. The germline CDR1 and CDR2 sequences are SGHRS and YFSETQ. The CDR3 contains 12 residues. Full variable domain (rest looked up from reference TRBV5-1 and TRBJ2-3): KAGVTQTPRYLIKTRGQQVTLSCSPISGHRSVSWYQQTPGQGLQFLFEYFSETQRNKGNFPGRFSGRQFSNSRSEMNVSTLELGDSALYLCASKASTDTQYFGPGTRLTVL.

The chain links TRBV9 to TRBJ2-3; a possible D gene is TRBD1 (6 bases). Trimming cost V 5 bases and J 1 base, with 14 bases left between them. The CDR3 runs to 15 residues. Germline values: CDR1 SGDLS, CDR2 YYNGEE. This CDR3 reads CASSHGQSRTDTQYF. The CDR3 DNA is TGTGCCAGCAGTCACGGACAGAGCCGCACAGATACGCAGTATTTT. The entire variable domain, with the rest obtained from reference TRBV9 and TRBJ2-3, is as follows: DSGVTQTPKHLITATGQRVTLRCSPRSGDLSVYWYQQSLDQGLQFLIQYYNGEERAKGNILERFSAQQFPDLHSELNLSSLELGDSALYFCASSHGQSRTDTQYFGPGTRLTVL.

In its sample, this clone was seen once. CDR3 region: CAVGLHYTGELFF. For the CDR3, the DNA is TGTGCCGTCGGACTCCATTACACCGGGGAGCTGTTTTTT. The chain employs TRBV6-6 and TRBJ2-2; possibly TRBD2 for D (5 bases). The CDR3 spans 13 residues. Germline V gene lookup returns CDR1 MNHNY and CDR2 SVGAGI (reference sequence). Trimming stripped 11 bases from V and 3 bases from J, with 13 bases between.

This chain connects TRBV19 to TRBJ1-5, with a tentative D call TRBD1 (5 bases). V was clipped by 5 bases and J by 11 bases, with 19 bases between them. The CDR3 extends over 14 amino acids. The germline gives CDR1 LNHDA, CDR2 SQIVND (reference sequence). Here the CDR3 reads CASSFRGHLNAQHF. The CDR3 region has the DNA TGTGCCAGTAGTTTCCGGGGCCATCTCAATGCCCAGCATTTT.

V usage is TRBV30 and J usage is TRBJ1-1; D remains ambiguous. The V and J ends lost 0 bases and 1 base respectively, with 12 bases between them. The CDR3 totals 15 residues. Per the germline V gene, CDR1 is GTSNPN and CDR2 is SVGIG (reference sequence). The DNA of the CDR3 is TGTGCCTGGAGTGTAGACTTTGTTGGGAACACTGAAGCTTTCTTT. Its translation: CAWSVDFVGNTEAFF. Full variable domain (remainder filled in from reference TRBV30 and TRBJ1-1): SQTIHQWPATLVQPVGSPLSLECTVEGTSNPNLYWYRQAAGRGLQLLFYSVGIGQISSEVPQNLSASRPQDRQFILSSKKLLLSDSGFYLCAWSVDFVGNTEAFFGQGTRLTVV.

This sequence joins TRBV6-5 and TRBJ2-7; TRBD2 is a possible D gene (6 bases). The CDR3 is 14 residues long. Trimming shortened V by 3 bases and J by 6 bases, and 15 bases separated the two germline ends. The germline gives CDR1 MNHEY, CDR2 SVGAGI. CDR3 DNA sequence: TGTGCCAGCAGTTATCGTGGAGGGGCGCTCGAGCAGTACTTC. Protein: CASSYRGGALEQYF.

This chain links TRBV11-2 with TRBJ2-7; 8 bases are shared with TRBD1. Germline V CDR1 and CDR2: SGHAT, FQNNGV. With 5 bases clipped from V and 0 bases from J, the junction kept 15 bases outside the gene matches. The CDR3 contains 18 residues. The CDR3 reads CASSTRGVQGVSSYEQYF. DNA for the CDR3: TGTGCCAGCAGCACGAGGGGTGTACAGGGGGTTTCCTCCTACGAGCAGTACTTC.